Each of the 30 T cell receptor beta chains below was sequenced from the same sample in a study of blood T cell repertoires in COVID-19. Clones were sequenced by immunoSEQ multiplex PCR, and TCRdb holds only the in-frame ones, with some missing. The profile shows over 120,000 clones, 80% of them singletons. The sequencing sample was made of peripheral blood. The receptors here all came from a man aged 65-85 years who had recovered from COVID-19.

This clone has a single count. The chain links TRBV4-2 to TRBJ2-5; 9 bases line up with TRBD2. Germline CDR1 LGHNA, CDR2 YNFKEQ. The CDR3 is 15 amino acids. V was clipped by 4 bases and J by 2 bases; unmatched bases: 5. DNA of the CDR3: TGTGCCAGCAGCCTTGCGGGGGGGATACAAGAGACCCAGTACTTC. This encodes CASSLAGGIQETQYF.

This clone was recorded once. The genes are TRBV5-1 and TRBJ2-5; TRBD2 agrees at 7 bases. Germline CDR1 and CDR2: SGHRS and YFSETQ. Losses at the gene ends were 3 bases for V and 4 bases for J; bases not matched to a gene: 6. The CDR3 loop spans 14 amino acids. The CDR3 loop is CASSSTGGLETQYF. The CDR3, as DNA: TGCGCCAGCAGCTCCACGGGAGGACTAGAGACCCAGTACTTC.

The genes are TRBV4-3 and TRBJ2-1; 9 bases are a match to TRBD1. The junction had 6 bases not matched to a gene; V was cut back by 0 bases and J by 9 bases. Germline V gene sequence: CDR1 LGHNA, CDR2 YSLEER. CDR3 length: 15 amino acids. The chain's CDR3 is CASSQDGGQGSEQFF. The CDR3 DNA is TGCGCCAGCAGCCAAGATGGGGGACAGGGAAGTGAGCAGTTCTTC.

This CDR3 is CASTLSGGSYEQYF. CDR3 sequence (DNA): TGTGCCAGCACCCTTTCCGGGGGGTCCTACGAGCAGTACTTC. The gene calls are TRBV25-1 and TRBJ2-7; 7 nucleotides line up with TRBD2. Germline trimming cut 7 bases from V and 1 base from J; bases unmatched to any gene: 7. Looked up from germline, CDR1 is MGHDK and CDR2 is SYGVNS. CDR3 length equals 14 residues.

The chain recombines TRBV18 with TRBJ1-4; no firm D call. Germline V gene sequence: CDR1 KGHSH, CDR2 LQKENI. The CDR3 has 17 residues. Between the trimmed V and J ends, which lost 0 bases and 0 bases, there was a span of 11 bases. For the CDR3, the DNA is TGTGCCAGCTCACCACCGGTTTCGCGAACAACTAATGAAAAACTGTTTTTT. Protein product: CASSPPVSRTTNEKLFF.

In this sample, this clone turned up once. This sequence joins TRBV10-3 and TRBJ1-2; perhaps TRBD1 as D (5 bases). The CDR3 contains 14 residues. V gave up 6 bases and J gave up 3 bases, with 14 bases separating them. From germline, CDR1 is ENHRY and CDR2 SYGVKD. The CDR3 protein is CAIRTRVSDYGYTF. Written as DNA, the CDR3 is TGTGCCATCAGGACCAGGGTGTCTGACTATGGCTACACCTTC.

V gene TRBV3-1 (or the pseudogene TRBV3-2) combines with J gene TRBJ2-1; a weak D match, TRBD1 (6 bases). V shed 6 bases and J shed 10 bases, with 22 bases lying between them. The germline gives CDR1 LGHDT, CDR2 YNNKEL (reference sequence). The CDR3 extends over 15 amino acids. CDR3 sequence (DNA): TGTGCCAGCAGAGAGACAGGTGCTCCTGCAGAGGAGCAGTTCTTC. Amino acid sequence: CASRETGAPAEEQFF.

V gene TRBV2 combines with J gene TRBJ2-3, with D perhaps matching TRBD1 (6 bases). Germline CDR1 SNHLY, CDR2 FYNNEI. CDR3 length: 14 residues. V was pared by 6 bases and J by 2 bases, with 12 bases between. The chain's CDR3 is CASRVDSPTDTQYF. The CDR3 coding sequence is TGTGCCAGCAGGGTGGACAGTCCCACAGATACGCAGTATTTT.

This clone was recorded a few times. The chain uses TRBV13 and TRBJ2-7; 14 bases map to TRBD2. The CDR3 spans 15 residues. V gave up 3 bases and J gave up 5 bases; unmatched junction bases: 3. Germline lookup yields CDR1 PRHDT and CDR2 FYEKMQ (reference sequence). The CDR3 region has the DNA TGTGCCAGCAGCTTGGGACTAGCGGGAGCGGACGAGCAGTACTTC. Its protein product is CASSLGLAGADEQYF. The whole variable domain, filled in from reference TRBV13 and TRBJ2-7, reads AAGVIQSPRHLIKEKRETATLKCYPIPRHDTVYWYQQGPGQDPQFLISFYEKMQSDKGSIPDRFSAQQFSDYHSELNMSSLELGDSALYFCASSLGLAGADEQYFGPGTRLTVT.

This clone showed up many times. The chain is built from TRBV6-2 or TRBV6-3 and TRBJ2-1, with D possibly being TRBD2 (6 bases). Looked up from germline, CDR1 is MNHEY and CDR2 is SVGEGT. This CDR3 spans 18 amino acids. Trimming left V 2 bases short and J 5 bases short, with 22 bases between. Here the CDR3 DNA reads TGTGCCAGCAGTTACGGTCAAGCGGGCGGCGACCGCGACAATGAGCAGTTCTTC. Translation gives CASSYGQAGGDRDNEQFF.

This sequence joins TRBV29-1 and TRBJ1-2; D is possibly TRBD1 (5 bases). V lost 3 bases and J lost 8, with 13 bases in between. CDR1 is SQVTM, CDR2 ANQGSEA, per germline. The CDR3 length is 12 residues. The CDR3 loop is CSVDGGDKGYTF. The CDR3 nucleotides are TGCAGCGTTGATGGAGGGGATAAGGGCTACACCTTC.

This rearrangement joins TRBV7-9 to TRBJ2-7; tentatively, D is TRBD1 (6 bases). Per germline, CDR1 SEHNR and CDR2 FQNEAQ (reference sequence). V was pared by 4 bases and J by 2 bases, with 15 bases between. The CDR3 is made up of 15 amino acids. The CDR3 DNA reads as TGTGCCAGCAGCTCGGCTCTTCAGGGGACCTACGAGCAGTACTTC. Residues: CASSSALQGTYEQYF. The whole variable domain, remainder taken from reference TRBV7-9 and TRBJ2-7, is DTGVSQNPRHKITKRGQNVTFRCDPISEHNRLYWYRQTLGQGPEFLTYFQNEAQLEKSRLLSDRFSAERPKGSFSTLEIQRTEQGDSAMYLCASSSALQGTYEQYFGPGTRLTVT.

V and J are TRBV19 and TRBJ2-2, with 12 bases aligning to TRBD2. This CDR3 region has 17 residues. The V segment lost 0 bases and the J segment 10 bases; nucleotides outside the gene matches: 9. Looked up from germline, CDR1 is LNHDA and CDR2 is SQIVND (reference sequence). In nucleotides, the CDR3 is TGTGCCAGTAGTATAGACTCCTTACTAGCGGGAGGCCCGGAGCTGTTTTTT. It translates to CASSIDSLLAGGPELFF.

This chain links TRBV7-2 with TRBJ2-3; D call uncertain. The V end was cut by 4 bases, the J end by 2 bases, with 7 bases between. Germline CDR1 and CDR2: SGHTA and FQGNSA. This CDR3 comprises 13 residues. The CDR3 here is CASSWQYTDTQYF. CDR3 nucleotide sequence: TGTGCCAGCAGCTGGCAATACACAGATACGCAGTATTTT.

By share, this clone ranks as medium-sized. This rearrangement joins TRBV3-1 (or the pseudogene TRBV3-2) to TRBJ2-7; no definite D call. CDR1 and CDR2 from the germline V gene are LGHDT and YNNKEL (reference sequence). Between the trimmed V and J ends, which lost 0 bases and 0 bases, there was a span of 12 bases. The CDR3 has 16 residues. CDR3 protein: CASSQDIRLHSYEQYF. As DNA, the CDR3 is TGTGCCAGCAGCCAAGATATCCGACTGCACTCCTACGAGCAGTACTTC.

The chain joins TRBV2 to TRBJ2-1, with TRBD1 matching over 7 bases. Trimming at V came to 5 bases and at J to 10 bases, leaving 5 bases not matched to a gene. The length of the CDR3 is 12 residues. The V gene's germline CDR1 is SNHLY and CDR2 FYNNEI. The DNA of the CDR3 is TGTGCCAGCAGTATACAGGGGAGCGAGCAGTTCTTC. This sequence encodes CASSIQGSEQFF.

The chain links TRBV19 to TRBJ1-5; D is uncertain. The ends were cut back, 7 bases at V and 6 bases at J, with 19 bases in the middle. Germline V CDR1 and CDR2: LNHDA, SQIVND (reference sequence). This CDR3 spans 15 amino acids. The chain's CDR3 is CASIGGPYRPQPQHF. CDR3 nucleotide sequence: TGTGCCAGTATAGGAGGGCCCTACCGTCCTCAGCCCCAGCATTTT. Full variable domain (missing parts from reference TRBV19 and TRBJ1-5): DGGITQSPKYLFRKEGQNVTLSCEQNLNHDAMYWYRQDPGQGLRLIYYSQIVNDFQKGDIAEGYSVSREKKESFPLTVTSAQKNPTAFYLCASIGGPYRPQPQHFGDGTRLSIL.

The chain couples TRBV4-1 to TRBJ2-7, with 8 bases aligning to TRBD2. The ends lost 0 bases at V and 1 base at J; junction bases unmatched: 2. Germline-derived CDR1 and CDR2 are MGHRA and YSYEKL. CDR3 length: 15 residues. The CDR3: CASSQEQRGSYEQYF. Written as DNA, the CDR3 is TGCGCCAGCAGCCAAGAACAGCGGGGGTCCTACGAGCAGTACTTC.

As for this clone: This CDR3 is also generated by other DNA sequences in the sample. The chain is built from TRBV5-1 and TRBJ2-3, with 7 bases aligning to TRBD2. The CDR3 has 14 amino acids. Germline-derived CDR1 and CDR2 are SGHRS and YFSETQ. With V trimmed by 0 bases and J by 5 bases, 3 bases remained unmatched. The CDR3 DNA reads TGCGCCAGCAGCTTGGCGGGGGAGGGAGATACGCAGTATTTT. Translation gives CASSLAGEGDTQYF.

The chain recombines TRBV19 with TRBJ2-7, with 11 bases matching TRBD1. The CDR3 spans 16 residues. J was trimmed by 4 bases and V by 3 bases; bases with no gene match: 8. Per the germline V gene, CDR1 is LNHDA and CDR2 is SQIVND (reference sequence). The CDR3: CASSMRGTGGSYEQYF. DNA for the CDR3: TGTGCCAGTAGTATGAGGGGGACAGGGGGATCGTACGAGCAGTACTTC.

V gene TRBV12-3 or TRBV12-4 combines with J gene TRBJ1-2; D not certain. This CDR3 contains 13 residues. Trimming pared 1 base from V and 7 bases from J, leaving 10 bases between. The chain's CDR3 is CASSLGPLFGYTF. The CDR3 DNA is TGTGCCAGCAGTTTAGGTCCCCTTTTTGGCTACACCTTC.

The V call is TRBV6-5, the J call TRBJ2-5; possibly TRBD2 for D (6 bases). The V end lost 4 bases, the J end lost 1 base, and 13 bases lay between the germline ends. The CDR3 runs to 15 residues. Per germline, CDR1 MNHEY and CDR2 SVGAGI. The CDR3 DNA reads as TGTGCCAGCAGTTCAGGGACTCGGAGCCAAGAGACCCAGTACTTC. The encoded protein is CASSSGTRSQETQYF.

Only one count was recorded for this clone. The CDR3 region has the DNA TGTGCCAGCTTCCCCACAGGAGCTAACTATGGCTACACCTTC. Translation: CASFPTGANYGYTF. The gene calls are TRBV12-1 and TRBJ1-2; the table names TRBD1, a call not compared with the DNA. TRBV12-1 is a pseudogene. This CDR3 contains 14 residues.

This clone was detected only a few times. The J gene is TRBJ2-7, the V gene TRBV29-1, with D hard to call. Germline CDR1 SQVTM, CDR2 ANQGSEA. Trimming pared 4 bases from V and 3 bases from J, leaving 13 bases between. The CDR3 sequence is 13 residues long. CDR3 amino acids: CSVGDTAIYEQYF. The DNA for the CDR3 is TGCAGCGTTGGCGACACCGCCATCTACGAGCAGTACTTC.

J is TRBJ2-1 and V is TRBV6-4, with TRBD2 matching 7 bases. J gave up 0 bases and V 5 bases, and 10 bases lay outside the gene matches. Germline CDR1 is MRHNA and CDR2 is SNTAGT. The CDR3 runs 17 residues. As DNA, the CDR3 is TGTGCCAGCAGTTTACACCGGACTAGTAGCTCCTACAATGAGCAGTTCTTC. Translated, it gives CASSLHRTSSSYNEQFF.

This chain links TRBV2 with TRBJ2-3, with 9 bases lining up with TRBD2. Germline trimming cut 3 bases from V and 4 bases from J; bases unmatched to any gene: 2. CDR3 size: 14 residues. Germline lookup yields CDR1 SNHLY and CDR2 FYNNEI. The CDR3 spells CASSDPSGADTQYF. In DNA, the CDR3 is TGTGCCAGCAGTGACCCTAGCGGGGCAGATACGCAGTATTTT.

The chain uses TRBV27 and TRBJ1-5, with a weak D call TRBD1 (5 bases). The germline V gene has CDR1 MNHEY and CDR2 SMNVEV (reference sequence). Deletions cut 5 bases from V and 2 bases from J, with 10 bases between. This CDR3 region has 14 residues. The CDR3 coding sequence is TGTGCCAGCAGTCGACAGACGGGCAATCAGCCCCAGCATTTT. It encodes CASSRQTGNQPQHF.

V gene TRBV12-3 or TRBV12-4 combines with J gene TRBJ1-5; D is ambiguous. The ends were cut back, 1 base at V and 5 bases at J, with 6 bases in the middle. The CDR3 runs 13 residues. In DNA form, the CDR3 reads TGTGCCAGCAGTTTAGACGGAGATCAGCCCCAGCATTTT. Translated: CASSLDGDQPQHF.

This chain joins TRBV27 and TRBJ2-6, with TRBD2 as a possible D gene (6 bases). Germline assignment: CDR1 MNHEY and CDR2 SMNVEV (reference sequence). The ends were cut back, 8 bases at V and 0 bases at J, with 11 bases in the middle. The CDR3 consists of 15 residues. Written as DNA, the CDR3 is TGTGCCAGCCGGGACTTTAGCTCTGGGGCCAACGTCCTGACTTTC. Protein product: CASRDFSSGANVLTF.

The gene calls are TRBV4-1 and TRBJ2-3, with a tentative D call TRBD2 (5 bases). Germline values: CDR1 MGHRA, CDR2 YSYEKL. The CDR3 is made up of 14 amino acids. V lost 3 bases and J lost 3, with 10 bases in between. CDR3 bases: TGCGCCAGCAGCCATTTACGGGATACAGATACGCAGTATTTT. Its translation is CASSHLRDTDTQYF.